This T cell receptor (beta chain) was documented in a study of blood T cells in healthy people across ages. Study findings and constraints: Diversity figures based on one million T cells were deemed too low.

Sample-barcoded 5' priming and a J-beta primer mix drove a second PCR of roughly 7 to 11 cycles. TCRdb processed the 5' RACE reads anew with MiXCR; each CDR3 protein has one entry. The data contain approximately 960,000 distinct CDR3 sequences, roughly 29% of them singletons. Isolation yielded PBMCs, at least 7 million per sample, in every case. CDR1 is MDHEN and CDR2 is SYDVKM in the germline V gene. Germline trimming cut 6 bases from V and 12 bases from J; bases unmatched to any gene: 16. The CDR3 has 14 amino acids. Concerning this clonotype itself: Its specificity is unknown.

The data were also submitted as part of a second study, on T cells of mothers and their children. This second report adds: In the second PCR, M1S primer introduced barcodes and 2-4 random bases. Maternal samples each gave over 9 million TCR beta CDR3 reads, and child samples 2.5 million to 3.5 million each.

The sample comprised blood. This rearrangement joins TRBV28 to TRBJ2-7, with 8 positions matching TRBD1. This TCR was sampled from a woman in her thirties or forties in good health. CDR3 protein: CASRSTGTGSRGYF. The DNA of the CDR3 is TGTGCCAGCAGGTCCACCGGGACAGGCTCGAGGGGGTACTTC.